The clone carrying this T cell receptor beta chain has just one count. The data stem from a study of blood T cell repertoires in COVID-19. The overall study: Nucleic acid was either cDNA or gDNA, and it came from T cells, B-cell-depleted T cells, or PBMCs.

Residents of 24 US areas, aged about 18 to 95 years, made up the participants. Cohorts were assigned according to the clinical history that participants reported. In the authors' workflow: Using reference gene primer amplification, nucleated cell counts were estimated. TCRdb's table, derived via immunoSEQ multiplex PCR, lists solely in-frame clones and lacks some. V and J calls and clone size are given by that table; D and trimming were obtained from the DNA. This sample has about 260,000 clones, with roughly 88% found just once. The V gene lost 4 bases and the J gene lost 6 bases, with 18 bases spanning the gap. The V gene's germline CDR1 is MGHRA and CDR2 YSYEKL. This CDR3 contains 16 residues.

The chain employs TRBV4-1 and TRBJ2-2; perhaps TRBD2 as D (6 bases). The sequencing input was PBMCs or T cells enriched from blood (not recorded which). The TCR was taken from a woman in her forties with acute COVID-19. Here the CDR3 reads CASSLLGPGGAGELFF. CDR3 DNA: TGCGCCAGCAGCCTCCTGGGACCAGGCGGGGCCGGGGAGCTGTTTTTT.